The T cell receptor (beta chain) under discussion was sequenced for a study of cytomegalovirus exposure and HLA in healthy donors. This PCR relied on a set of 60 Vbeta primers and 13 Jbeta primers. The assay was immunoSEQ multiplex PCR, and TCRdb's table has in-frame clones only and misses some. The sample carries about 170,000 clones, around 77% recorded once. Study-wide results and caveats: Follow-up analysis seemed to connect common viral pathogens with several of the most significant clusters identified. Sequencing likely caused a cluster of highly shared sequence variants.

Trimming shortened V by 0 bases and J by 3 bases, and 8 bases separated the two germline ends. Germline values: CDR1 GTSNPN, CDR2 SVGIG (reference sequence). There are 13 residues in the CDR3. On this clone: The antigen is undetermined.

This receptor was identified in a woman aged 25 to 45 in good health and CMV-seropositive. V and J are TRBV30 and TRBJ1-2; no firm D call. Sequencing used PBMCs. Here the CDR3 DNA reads TGTGCCTGGAGTGTACGGGGAGACTATGGCTACACCTTC. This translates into CAWSVRGDYGYTF.